These 20 T cell receptor beta chains share one sample of origin, sequenced in a study of blood T cell repertoires in COVID-19 (dated by TCRdb to between 2020 and 2021). The library was built by means of the immunoSEQ multiplex PCR assay. TCRdb holds this immuneACCESS table with in-frame rearrangements only. Some clones are missing; in checked studies, unresolved V genes explain under half, and the rest has no known cause. In all, the sample holds roughly 35,000 clones, and around nine tenths of those were seen once. Of the sample, roughly a fifth is held by the ten largest clones. Sequenced: peripheral blood. The receptors originated from a man aged 70 or older with acute or convalescent COVID-19.

This chain joins TRBV7-2 and TRBJ2-3, with unresolved D. CDR1 and CDR2 from the germline V gene are SGHTA and FQGNSA. The CDR3 is 14 residues long. V was trimmed by 5 bases and J by 2 bases, leaving 11 bases between them. CDR3 amino acids: CASSQGDPTDTQYF. CDR3 DNA: TGTGCCAGCAGCCAAGGAGATCCCACAGATACGCAGTATTTT. The full variable domain, rest sourced from reference TRBV7-2 and TRBJ2-3, is GAGVSQSPSNKVTEKGKDVELRCDPISGHTALYWYRQSLGQGLEFLIYFQGNSAPDKSGLPSDRFSAERTGGSVSTLTIQRTQQEDSAVYLCASSQGDPTDTQYFGPGTRLTVL.

This clone came up once. The gene calls are TRBV4-3 and TRBJ1-3; D ambiguous. Trimming removed 0 bases at V and 0 bases at J, with 6 bases between. CDR3 length equals 15 residues. Germline V gives CDR1 LGHNA, CDR2 YSLEER. CDR3 residues: CASSQELNSGNTIYF. CDR3 bases: TGCGCCAGCAGCCAAGAACTGAACTCTGGAAACACCATATATTTT.

This chain links TRBV5-4 with TRBJ2-1, with TRBD1 matching over 9 bases. Germline lookup yields CDR1 SGHNT and CDR2 YYREEE (reference sequence). This CDR3 spans 15 amino acids. V was clipped by 4 bases and J by 6 bases; unmatched bases: 8. CDR3 residues: CASSPRQGGLNEQFF. CDR3 DNA sequence: TGTGCCAGCAGCCCACGACAGGGGGGTCTCAATGAGCAGTTCTTC.

This chain uses TRBV7-3 with TRBJ2-6; 8 positions match TRBD2. Germline CDR1 reads SGHTA; CDR2 reads FQGTGA. CDR3 size: 16 residues. Trimming at V came to 5 bases and at J to 1 base, leaving 4 bases not matched to a gene. The CDR3 nucleotides read TGTGCCAGCAGCGCTGTAGCGGGATCTGGGGCCAACGTCCTGACTTTC. Protein: CASSAVAGSGANVLTF.

The genes are TRBV28 and TRBJ2-7; 11 bases line up with TRBD2. Germline V CDR1 and CDR2: MDHEN, SYDVKM. V gave up 5 bases and J gave up 7 bases; unmatched junction bases: 7. The CDR3 is made up of 14 amino acids. The CDR3: CASSILSSGGEQYF. DNA for the CDR3: TGTGCCAGCAGTATCCTATCTAGCGGGGGGGAGCAGTACTTC.

V and J are TRBV29-1 and TRBJ2-1; 9 bases agree with TRBD1. The CDR3 covers 10 residues. V shed 8 bases and J 12 bases; nucleotides not matched to a gene: 5. The germline V gene encodes CDR1 SQVTM and CDR2 ANQGSEA. DNA of the CDR3: TGCAGCACCTACAGGGGGCTGCAGTTCTTC. Residues: CSTYRGLQFF.

This clone has just one count. J is TRBJ2-2 and V is TRBV27, with 9 bases lining up with TRBD1. V was clipped by 4 bases and J by 7 bases; unmatched bases: 4. CDR3 length: 14 residues. The V gene's germline CDR1 is MNHEY and CDR2 SMNVEV (reference sequence). Here the CDR3 reads CASSYRGRIGELFF. In DNA, the CDR3 is TGTGCCAGCAGTTACAGGGGGCGAATCGGGGAGCTGTTTTTT.

The J gene is TRBJ1-2, the V gene TRBV20-1, with no clear D. The germline V gene encodes CDR1 DFQATT and CDR2 SNEGSKA (reference sequence). V lost 4 bases, J lost 5 bases, and 5 bases lay in between. The length of the CDR3 is 10 residues. The CDR3 reads CSAMEYGYTF. In DNA, the CDR3 is TGCAGTGCTATGGAGTATGGCTACACCTTC.

CDR3 residues: CASSQAGDYYGYTF. The CDR3 region has the DNA TGTGCCAGCAGCCAGGCGGGGGATTACTATGGCTACACCTTC. The rearrangement links TRBV7-2 to TRBJ1-2, with D tentatively TRBD1 (5 bases). The germline V and J ends were trimmed by 5 bases and 3 bases, with 13 bases remaining between them. CDR1 and CDR2 (germline): SGHTA, FQGNSA. This CDR3 is 14 amino acids long.

The rearrangement links TRBV29-1 to TRBJ2-5, with TRBD2 matching over 15 bases. The CDR3 has 14 amino acids. Trimming at V came to 7 bases and at J to 5 bases, leaving 5 bases not matched to a gene. CDR1 and CDR2 from the germline V gene are SQVTM and ANQGSEA. This chain's CDR3 is CSARGLAGGETQYF. Here the CDR3 DNA reads TGCAGCGCCCGAGGACTAGCGGGAGGGGAGACCCAGTACTTC.

The V gene is TRBV14, the J gene TRBJ1-1; no clear D gene. This CDR3 has 14 amino acids. V was trimmed by 1 base and J by 0 bases, leaving 6 bases between them. From germline, CDR1 is SGHDN and CDR2 FVKESK. CDR3 in amino acids: CASSQVQMNTEAFF. The CDR3 DNA reads as TGTGCCAGCAGCCAAGTCCAAATGAACACTGAAGCTTTCTTT.

The V gene is TRBV18, the J gene TRBJ1-4; no reliable D call. CDR3 length: 13 residues. V shed 3 bases and J shed 8 bases, with 10 bases lying between them. Germline CDR1 KGHSH, CDR2 LQKENI. CDR3 protein: CASSPQETEKLFF. The CDR3 DNA is TGTGCCAGCTCACCCCAAGAAACAGAAAAACTGTTTTTT.

CDR3 region: CASSLETGTGRHEQYF. In DNA, the CDR3 is TGTGCCAGCAGCTTAGAGACCGGGACAGGGAGGCACGAGCAGTACTTC. The V and J genes are TRBV7-2 and TRBJ2-7, with 9 bases identical to TRBD1. The germline gives CDR1 SGHTA, CDR2 FQGNSA. This CDR3 has 16 residues. J was trimmed by 5 bases and V by 1 base; bases with no gene match: 9.

In this sample, this clone turned up once. The J gene is TRBJ2-7, the V gene TRBV9, with TRBD1 as a possible D gene (5 bases). CDR1 SGDLS and CDR2 YYNGEE come from the germline V gene. V dropped 0 bases and J dropped 2 bases, with 15 bases sitting between them. CDR3 length equals 16 residues. The CDR3 loop is CASSVAPGPEPYEQYF. CDR3 DNA: TGTGCCAGCAGCGTAGCTCCAGGGCCAGAGCCCTACGAGCAGTACTTC.

The chain links TRBV4-1 to TRBJ2-1; no firm D call. This CDR3 spans 15 amino acids. Germline V gene data show CDR1 as MGHRA and CDR2 as YSYEKL. V lost 0 bases and J 0 bases, leaving 6 bases between the germline ends. DNA for the CDR3: TGCGCCAGCAGCCAAGAAGCTAGCTCCTACAATGAGCAGTTCTTC. Translated: CASSQEASSYNEQFF.

This rearrangement joins TRBV4-2 to TRBJ2-3; weak D call: TRBD2 (7 bases). Germline V gene sequence: CDR1 LGHNA, CDR2 YNFKEQ. V was cut by 3 bases and J by 2 bases, with 12 bases left in between. The CDR3 is 15 amino acids. The CDR3: CASSQGAGDTDTQYF. The CDR3 DNA follows: TGTGCCAGCAGCCAGGGGGCGGGAGACACAGATACGCAGTATTTT.

The chain couples TRBV5-8 to TRBJ1-5; D may be TRBD1 (5 bases). Per the germline V gene, CDR1 is SGHTS and CDR2 is YDEGEE. This CDR3 is built from 15 residues. Trimming took 0 bases from V and 0 from J, leaving 7 bases between them. In nucleotides, the CDR3 is TGTGCCAGCAGCTTGGCAGGGTATAGCAATCAGCCCCAGCATTTT. This translates into CASSLAGYSNQPQHF.

This clone was detected once. The chain is built from TRBV27 and TRBJ1-1; the match to TRBD1 covers 10 bases. The J segment lost 3 bases and the V segment lost 5 bases, leaving 6 bases of the junction unmatched. CDR1 MNHEY and CDR2 SMNVEV come from the germline V gene (reference sequence). This CDR3 is 15 amino acids long. CDR3 bases: TGTGCCAGCAGTCCGCTCGGACAGGGGGACACTGAAGCTTTCTTT. Protein product: CASSPLGQGDTEAFF.

CDR3 sequence (DNA): TGTGCCAGCAGCTTAGCAGGGGCGGATGGCTACACCTTC. Translation: CASSLAGADGYTF. V and J are TRBV7-6 and TRBJ1-2; a possible D gene is TRBD1 (5 bases). This CDR3 spans 13 amino acids. Germline CDR1 is SGHVS and CDR2 is FNYEAQ. Trimming removed 0 bases from V and 6 bases from J, with 8 bases in between.

The chain uses TRBV15 and TRBJ1-5, with D tentatively TRBD1 (6 bases). Germline V gives CDR1 LNHNV, CDR2 YYDKDF (reference sequence). V was pared by 4 bases and J by 3 bases, with 16 bases between. This CDR3 is 16 amino acids long. Here the CDR3 reads CATSTSRGGHNQPQHF. The DNA of the CDR3 is TGTGCCACCAGCACCTCCCGCGGGGGGCACAATCAGCCCCAGCATTTT.